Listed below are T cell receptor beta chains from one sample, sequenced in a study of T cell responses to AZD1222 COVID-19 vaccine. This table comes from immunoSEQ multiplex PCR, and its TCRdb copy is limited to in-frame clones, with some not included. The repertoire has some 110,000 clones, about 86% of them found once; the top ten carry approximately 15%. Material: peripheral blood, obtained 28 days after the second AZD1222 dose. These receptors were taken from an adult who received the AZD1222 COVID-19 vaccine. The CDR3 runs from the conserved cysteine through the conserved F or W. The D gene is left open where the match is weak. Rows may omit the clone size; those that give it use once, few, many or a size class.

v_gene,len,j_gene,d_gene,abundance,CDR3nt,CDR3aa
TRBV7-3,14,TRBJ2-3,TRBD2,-,TGTGCCAGCAGCTTAAGGCAGGGAGGGGATACGCAGTATTTT,CASSLRQGGDTQYF
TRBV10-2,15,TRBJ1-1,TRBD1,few,TGCGCCAGCAGGGGGACAGGGGGCGCGAACACTGAAGCTTTCTTT,CASRGTGGANTEAFF
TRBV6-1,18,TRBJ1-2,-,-,TGTGCCAGCAGTGAAGCGGGGGAAGTATCGGTTCGGTCCTATGGCTACACCTTC,CASSEAGEVSVRSYGYTF
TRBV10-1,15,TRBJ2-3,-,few,TGCGCCAGCAGTGAGCTGGGGTCGGGACACAGATACGCAGTATTT,CASSELGSGHRYAVF
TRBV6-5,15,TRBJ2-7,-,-,TGTGCCAGCAGACCAACAGGGTATCCCCCCTACGAGCAGTACTTC,CASRPTGYPPYEQYF
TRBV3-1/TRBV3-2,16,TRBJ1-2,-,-,TGTGCCAGCAGCCAAGCGCCGGGAGGGGGAATCTATGGCTACACCTTC,CASSQAPGGGIYGYTF
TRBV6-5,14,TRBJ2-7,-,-,TGTGCCAGCAGTTACGCCGAGGGGTCCTACGAGCAGTACTTC,CASSYAEGSYEQYF
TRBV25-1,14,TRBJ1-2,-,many,TGTGCCAGCAGTGAATCCGGGGATCGGGCTGGCTACACCTTC,CASSESGDRAGYTF
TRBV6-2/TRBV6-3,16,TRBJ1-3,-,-,TGTGCCAGCAGCCTTCGCTTCAGGGAAACTGGAAACACCATATATTTT,CASSLRFRETGNTIYF
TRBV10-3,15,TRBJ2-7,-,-,TGTGCCATCAGCCTTTCCGGGACAACTACCTACGAGCAGTACTTC,CAISLSGTTTYEQYF
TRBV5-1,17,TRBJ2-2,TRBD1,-,TGCGCCAGCAGCTTACAGGGGGCGTCTAGTAACACCGGGGAGCTGTTTTTT,CASSLQGASSNTGELFF
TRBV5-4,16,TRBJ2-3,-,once,TGTGCCAGCAGCCCGGTAGGGGGGGCAGGCACAGATACGCAGTATTTT,CASSPVGGAGTDTQYF
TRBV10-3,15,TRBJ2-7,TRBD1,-,TGTGCCATCAGTGAGTCGTTACAGGGGATCCACGAGCAGTACTTC,CAISESLQGIHEQYF
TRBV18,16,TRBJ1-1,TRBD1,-,TGTGCCAGCTCACTCCTTCAGGGGGCTATGAACACTGAAGCTTTCTTT,CASSLLQGAMNTEAFF
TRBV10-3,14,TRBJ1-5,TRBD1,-,TGTGCCATCAGTCAGGGGGCTGGCAATCAGCCCCAGCATTTT,CAISQGAGNQPQHF
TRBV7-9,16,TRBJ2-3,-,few,TGTGCCAGCAGCTTTGTCGGGGGACCTAGGGGAGATACGCAGTATTTT,CASSFVGGPRGDTQYF
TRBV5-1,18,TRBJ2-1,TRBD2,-,TGCGCCAGCAGCTTGGTAGGGACTAGCGGGAGGCTCTACAATGAGCAGTTCTTC,CASSLVGTSGRLYNEQFF
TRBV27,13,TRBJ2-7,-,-,TGTGCCAGCAGATCTACAGAACTTTACGAGCAGTACTTC,CASRSTELYEQYF
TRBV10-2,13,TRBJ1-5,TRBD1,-,TGCGCCAGCAGTCAGGGGACAGGGCTGCCCCAGCATTTT,CASSQGTGLPQHF
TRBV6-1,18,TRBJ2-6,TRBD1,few,TGTGCCAGCAGTGAATATCAGGGGGCAAGCTCTGGGGCCAACGTCCTGACTTTC,CASSEYQGASSGANVLTF
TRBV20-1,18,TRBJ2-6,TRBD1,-,TGCAGTGCTAGTAGCCTCGGGACAGGGACCTCTGGGGCCAACGTCCTGACTTTC,CSASSLGTGTSGANVLTF
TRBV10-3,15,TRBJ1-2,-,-,TGTGCCATCAGTGAGTCGTCAGACGGTCCCTATGGCTACACCTTC,CAISESSDGPYGYTF
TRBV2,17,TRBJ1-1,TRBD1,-,TGTGCCAGCAGTGAATTTGGCCAGGGGGAGATTGGTTTTGAAGCTTTCTTT,CASSEFGQGEIGFEAFF
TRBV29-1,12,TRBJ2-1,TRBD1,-,TGCAGCGTTAACGATGACAGGGGGCGGGGGTTCTTC,CSVNDDRGRGFF
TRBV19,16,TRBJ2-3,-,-,TGTGCCAGTAGCATCATTCTCGGGACTAGCACAGATACGCAGTATTTT,CASSIILGTSTDTQYF
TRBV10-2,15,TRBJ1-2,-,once,TGCGCCAGCAGTGAGTCTACGGGGCGCAACTATGGCTACACCTTC,CASSESTGRNYGYTF
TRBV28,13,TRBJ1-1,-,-,TGTGCCAGCAGTTTATATAGCCTCACTGAAGCTTTCTTT,CASSLYSLTEAFF
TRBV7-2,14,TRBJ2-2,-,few,TGTGCCAGCAGCTTAGCTCGTAACACCGGGGAGCTGTTTTTT,CASSLARNTGELFF
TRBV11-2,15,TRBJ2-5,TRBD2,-,TGTGCCAGCAGCTTAATGGGACTAGCCCAAGAGACCCAGTACTTC,CASSLMGLAQETQYF